These 6 T cell receptor beta chains were sequenced from one sample in a study of blood T cell repertoires in COVID-19. Assay: immunoSEQ multiplex PCR; the TCRdb copy retains only in-frame clones and omits some. The sample has more than 70,000 clones, about 86% seen once. The source material was peripheral blood. These receptors were obtained from an elderly man with active or convalescent COVID-19.

V and J are TRBV30 and TRBJ2-5; D not certain. The CDR3 is made up of 13 amino acids. V was clipped by 3 bases and J by 3 bases, with 11 bases between them. CDR1 is GTSNPN and CDR2 is SVGIG in the germline V gene (reference sequence). The CDR3 nucleotides are TGTGCCTGGAGCTACCAGGCAAAAGAGACCCAGTACTTC. Translated, it gives CAWSYQAKETQYF. Based on the CDR3 plus reference TRBV30 and TRBJ2-5, the full variable domain is SQTIHQWPATLVQPVGSPLSLECTVEGTSNPNLYWYRQAAGRGLQLLFYSVGIGQISSEVPQNLSASRPQDRQFILSSKKLLLSDSGFYLCAWSYQAKETQYFGPGTRLLVL.

V is TRBV10-3 and J is TRBJ1-5; D not resolved. V lost 4 bases and J 1 base, leaving 5 bases between the germline ends. The CDR3 extends over 13 amino acids. Looked up from germline, CDR1 is ENHRY and CDR2 is SYGVKD. The CDR3 region has the DNA TGTGCCATCAGTGTTGAGAGCAATCAGCCCCAGCATTTT. Protein product: CAISVESNQPQHF.

The chain joins TRBV28 to TRBJ2-4, with TRBD2 matching 13 bases. CDR1 is MDHEN, CDR2 SYDVKM, per germline. The trim removed 1 base at V and 1 base at J, leaving 13 bases unmatched. The CDR3 is 21 amino acids. The CDR3 DNA sequence: TGTGCCAGCAGTTTATCTTCATTTACTAGCGGGAGGGCCAAGGCCAAAAACATTCAGTACTTC. It is translated as CASSLSSFTSGRAKAKNIQYF.

The chain recombines TRBV12-3 or TRBV12-4 with TRBJ1-2; D may be TRBD1 (6 bases). The length of the CDR3 is 13 residues. V lost 0 bases and J 5 bases, leaving 7 bases between the germline ends. CDR3 nucleotides: TGTGCCAGCAGTTTAGCGCAGGGGTATGGCTACACCTTC. This translates into CASSLAQGYGYTF.

With regard to this clone: At one end the junction does not follow the germline gene, possibly because of a read error. The chain recombines TRBV5-5 with TRBJ1-5; no definite D call. The CDR3 extends over 15 amino acids. Germline CDR1 SGHKS, CDR2 YYEKEE (reference sequence). CDR3 coding DNA: TGTGCCAGCAGATTGGACCACTCAGGTAATCAGCCCCAGCATTTT. It yields the protein CASRLDHSGNQPQHF.

V is TRBV5-1 and J is TRBJ2-1, with D maybe TRBD2 (6 bases). The V end was cut by 3 bases, the J end by 8 bases, with 15 bases between. This CDR3 is built from 14 residues. Germline V CDR1 and CDR2: SGHRS, YFSETQ. Written as DNA, the CDR3 is TGCGCCAGCAGCTGGAGCGGGTGGGCGGATGAGCAGTTCTTC. This translates into CASSWSGWADEQFF.